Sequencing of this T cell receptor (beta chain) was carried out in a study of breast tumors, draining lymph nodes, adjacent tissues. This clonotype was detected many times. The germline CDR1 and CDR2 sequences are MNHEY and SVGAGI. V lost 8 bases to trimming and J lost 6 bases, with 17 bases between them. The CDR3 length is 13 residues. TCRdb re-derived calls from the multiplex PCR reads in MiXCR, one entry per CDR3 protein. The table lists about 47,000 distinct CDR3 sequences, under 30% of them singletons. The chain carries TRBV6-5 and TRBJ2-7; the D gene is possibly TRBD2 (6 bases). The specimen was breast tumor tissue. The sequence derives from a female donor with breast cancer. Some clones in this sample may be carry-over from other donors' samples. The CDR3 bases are TGTGCCAGCTCGGTGGGGGGTGCTGTCGAGCAGTACTTC. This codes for CASSVGGAVEQYF.